This entry is about one T cell receptor beta chain. At least ten counts were recorded for this clonotype. Its antigen remains undetermined. Per-base qualities were not stored, and no clone one base away is much larger. This entry belongs to a study of T-cell reconstitution after alpha-beta-depleted transplantation in children (dated by TCRdb to the mid-2010s). About the investigation overall: Using TCR repertoire profiling, the study quantitatively followed how T-cell immune reconstitution unfolded in children after TCRalphabeta/CD19-depleted allogeneic hematopoietic cell transplantation.

V is pared back by 6 bases and J by 6 bases, with 5 bases lying between the germline termini. Reading from cysteine to phenylalanine, the CDR3 counts 11 amino acids. Only the CDR3 portion is preserved as DNA: 33 bases, with reading frame beginning at the first base. Library construction relied on PCR. Sequencer: Illumina HiSeq 2500. Molecular barcoding was employed in the preparation of TCR libraries, with unique molecular identifiers being used to normalize TCRbeta repertoire quantification. TCRdb reprocessing: public reads trimmed at Q25 with fastp, clones called with MiXCR, in-frame beta chains kept. Here each entry gathers all rows of one CDR3 protein and keeps the most common genes and DNA. For this sample there are hundreds of thousands of distinct CDR3 sequences; over 15% appear just once. 0.8% to 1.1% of the sample comes from the top ten.

The sample here was PBMCs from the stem cell graft donor, taken from the stem cell graft. The chain is assembled from TRBV12-3 or TRBV12-4 and TRBJ2-2, with the D gene not confidently named. The source is a human donor who donated a stem cell graft to a child with acute myeloid leukemia. The nucleotide sequence reads TGTGCCAGCAGCTTTGCCGGGGAGCTGTTTTTT. Its product reads: CASSFAGELFF.